This T cell receptor (beta chain) was identified in a study of blood T cells in healthy people across ages. Study-level findings and limits: Relative to aged donors, long-lived donors carried more naive CD4+ cells and displayed higher diversity. Roughly linear age-related decline in beta diversity appeared, significant by age approximately 40.

The ends were cut back, 8 bases at V and 3 bases at J, with 9 bases in the middle. This CDR3 has 12 amino acids. Germline-derived CDR1 and CDR2 are ENHRY and SYGVKD. This clonotype occurred a few times. Its matching antigen is unknown. PCR was performed a second time for about 6 to 12 cycles using a sample-barcoded 5' primer and a J-beta primer mix. Every cDNA molecule bore a tag from a template-switch adaptor containing 12 random nucleotides. MiXCR, applied by TCRdb to the 5' RACE reads, yields one record per CDR3 protein. The sample consists of some 1 million distinct CDR3 sequences, less than 50% of them appearing once. Every donor provided around 9.5 milliliters of peripheral blood.

V usage is TRBV10-3 and J usage is TRBJ2-3, with D possibly TRBD1 on 5 matching bases. The receptor's source is a woman aged 60-70 years in good health. Material: blood. In DNA, the CDR3 is TGTGCCATCGGGGCGGAGACAGATACGCAGTATTTT. Translation: CAIGAETDTQYF.